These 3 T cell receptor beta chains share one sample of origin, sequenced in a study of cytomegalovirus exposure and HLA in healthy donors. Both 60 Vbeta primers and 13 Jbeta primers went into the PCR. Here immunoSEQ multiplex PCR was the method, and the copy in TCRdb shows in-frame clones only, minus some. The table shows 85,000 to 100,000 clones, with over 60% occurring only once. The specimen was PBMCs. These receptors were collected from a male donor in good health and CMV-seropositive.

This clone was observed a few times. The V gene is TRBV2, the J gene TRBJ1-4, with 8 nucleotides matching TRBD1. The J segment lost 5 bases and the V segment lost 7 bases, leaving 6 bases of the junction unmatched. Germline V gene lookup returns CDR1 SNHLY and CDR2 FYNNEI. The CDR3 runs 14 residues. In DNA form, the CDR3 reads TGTGCCAGCAAGGTGGACAGGGCCAATGAAAAACTGTTTTTT. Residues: CASKVDRANEKLFF.

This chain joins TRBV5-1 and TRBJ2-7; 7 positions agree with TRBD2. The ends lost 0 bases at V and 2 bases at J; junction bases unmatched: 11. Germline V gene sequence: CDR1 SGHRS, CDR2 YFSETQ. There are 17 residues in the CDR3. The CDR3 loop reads CASSLEAWDYYPYEQYF. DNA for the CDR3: TGCGCCAGCAGCTTGGAGGCGTGGGACTACTACCCCTACGAGCAGTACTTC. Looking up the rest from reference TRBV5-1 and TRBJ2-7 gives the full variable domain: KAGVTQTPRYLIKTRGQQVTLSCSPISGHRSVSWYQQTPGQGLQFLFEYFSETQRNKGNFPGRFSGRQFSNSRSEMNVSTLELGDSALYLCASSLEAWDYYPYEQYFGPGTRLTVT.

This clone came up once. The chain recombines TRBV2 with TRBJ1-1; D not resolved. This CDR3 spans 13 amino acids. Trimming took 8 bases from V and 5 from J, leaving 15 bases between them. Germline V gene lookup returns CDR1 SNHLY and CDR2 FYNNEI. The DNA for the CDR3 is TGTGCCAGCGTGGGAGATGGCTGGACTGAAGCTTTCTTT. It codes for CASVGDGWTEAFF.